This T cell receptor (beta chain) was retrieved from a study of shared clonotypes between healthy human individuals (dated by TCRdb to the early 2020s). In the study overall: The cohort included a few men and a couple of women between 18 and 49 years of age. Per donor, three plates each were used for CD4 naive and CD4 memory, two for CD8 naive, and one for CD8 memory. To estimate repertoire size and how much clonotype sharing occurs between individuals, the study deeply sequenced the blood TCR repertoires of about five healthy adults. To increase sequencing depth and limit assay-specific biases, TCR repertoire library preparation and sequencing were carried out by different laboratories using diverse techniques. Per donor, leukapheresis produced somewhere between about 0.8 and 9.5 billion PBMCs.

Points on this clone: It has no known antigen specificity. No base quality values were provided; no much bigger clone lies one nucleotide off.

Spanning cysteine to phenylalanine, the CDR3 consists of 14 amino acids. Left in the record is the CDR3 DNA by itself, 42 bases read in frame from the first base. From V the trimming removes 3 bases and from J it removes 2 bases, while the gene matches leave 1 base of the junction unaccounted for. CDR1 and CDR2 are read off the germline V gene as SNHLY and FYNNEI. Using the deep immunoSEQ assay, TCR CDR3 regions were amplified from genomic DNA by multiplex PCR. For each cell subset, the extracted genomic DNA was distributed evenly across all wells of several immunoSEQ 96-well plates, and each plate served as one replicate. For sorted subsets, approximately 190 ng genomic DNA, equal to some 30,000 T cell genomes, was loaded into each replicate PCR. Purified libraries were measured with a Qubit 3.0 fluorometer, size-checked on a Bioanalyzer 2100, and measured again with the KAPA Library Quantification kit. A separate single-read 150-cycle Illumina NextSeq 550 flow cell was used to sequence each immunoSEQ 96-well plate. In the paper's pipeline: The immunoSEQ output contained only junctional sequences without quality scores, so filtering could not match that applied to full-length reads. To assign V/J genes and CDR3, sequences were annotated against IMGT germline references using PyIR, a Python wrapper for IgBLAST v1.9. Reads with weak V/J assignments (E-value above 1e-6), missing CDR3, stop codons, out-of-frame junctions, or ambiguous translated residues were removed. V3J clonotypes were defined as sequences sharing an identical inferred V gene, J gene, and CDR3 amino acid sequence. The percentage overlap between two repertoires was calculated by dividing the number of shared unique clonotypes by the size of the smaller repertoire. Repertoire richness was assessed with RTK rarefaction, the Chao1 estimator, and Recon v2.1 estimates of unobserved clonotypes. Generation probabilities for all TCRbeta clonotypes obtained by the gDNA method from a handful of donors were computed using OLGA. The table was pulled from immuneACCESS by TCRdb, which kept in-frame rearrangements only. Such tables lose some clones; where checked, under half of the loss comes from unresolved V genes, and the rest has no known cause. D and trimming were read from the DNA, whereas the V and J calls and clone size are those reported in that table. The sample table shows approximately 1,500,000 clones, and 95% to 99% are seen once. Less than 0.55% of the sample is taken by the ten largest.

General study outcomes and caveats: Clonotypes shared by all four sorted-subset donors showed higher generation probabilities than non-shared clonotypes. Naive subsets generally had larger estimated clonotype richness than memory subsets. Because the study included a small number of donors, the genetic and exposure-history diversity represented was limited. Around 5.4% of naive CD4, 3.5% of naive CD8, about 2.1% of memory CD4, and less than 0.45% of memory CD8 clonotypes were shared across several donors. Sampling was restricted to blood, and TCR repertoires in tissues likely differ from the TCR repertoires found in blood. Pairwise subsampling indicated that sequencing depth was expected to affect the degree of clonotype sharing among donors. Rarefaction of sorted-subset datasets indicated incomplete sequencing despite the large sequencing depth.

Healthy HIV-negative adults with no recently reported acute infections or vaccinations were included as donors. Only Caucasian adults living in Nashville, Tennessee, USA were represented among the donors. Magnetic negative selection was used to enrich CD4+ T cells, after which naive cells were positively selected on CD45RA and the negative fraction became the memory subset. Blood was obtained by leukapheresis, after which PBMCs were separated by Ficoll-Histopaque density gradient centrifugation and cryopreserved in liquid nitrogen vapor phase. Purity and quantity of every magnetically sorted T cell population were checked by analytical flow cytometry. Each sorted fraction had its genomic DNA isolated and then quantified by UV absorbance on a Nanodrop 2000c.

The TCR was taken from a man aged 25 to 45 in good health. Sequenced material: naive CD4+ T cells sorted from blood. The cell subset or site label on this specimen signifies: CD45RA+ positively selected. The chain couples TRBV2 to TRBJ2-1, with 7 bases aligning to TRBD1. This receptor has the CDR3 CASSDTGAYNEQFF. At the DNA level, the sequence is TGTGCCAGCAGTGATACAGGGGCCTACAATGAGCAGTTCTTC.